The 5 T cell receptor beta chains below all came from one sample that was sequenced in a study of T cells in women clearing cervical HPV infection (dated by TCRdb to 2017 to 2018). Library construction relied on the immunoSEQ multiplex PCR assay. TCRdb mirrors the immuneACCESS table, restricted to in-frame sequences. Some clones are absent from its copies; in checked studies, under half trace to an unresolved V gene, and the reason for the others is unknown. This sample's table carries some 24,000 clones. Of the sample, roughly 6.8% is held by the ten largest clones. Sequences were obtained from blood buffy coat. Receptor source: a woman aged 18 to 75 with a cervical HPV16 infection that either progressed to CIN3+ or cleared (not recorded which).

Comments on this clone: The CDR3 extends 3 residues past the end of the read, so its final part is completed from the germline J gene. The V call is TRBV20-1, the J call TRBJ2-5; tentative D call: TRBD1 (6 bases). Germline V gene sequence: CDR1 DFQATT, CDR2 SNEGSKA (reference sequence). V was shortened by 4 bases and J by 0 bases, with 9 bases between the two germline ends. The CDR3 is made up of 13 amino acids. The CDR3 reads CSATRDNQETQYF. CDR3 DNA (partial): TGCAGTGCTACCCGGGACAACCAAGAGACC.

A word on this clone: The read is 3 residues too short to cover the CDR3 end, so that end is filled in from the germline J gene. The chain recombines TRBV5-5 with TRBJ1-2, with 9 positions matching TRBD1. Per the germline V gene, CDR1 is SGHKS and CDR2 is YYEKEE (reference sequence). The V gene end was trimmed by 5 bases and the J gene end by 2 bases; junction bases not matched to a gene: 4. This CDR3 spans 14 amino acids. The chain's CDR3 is CASRPQGANYGYTF. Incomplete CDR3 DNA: TGTGCCAGCAGGCCACAGGGGGCAAACTATGGC.

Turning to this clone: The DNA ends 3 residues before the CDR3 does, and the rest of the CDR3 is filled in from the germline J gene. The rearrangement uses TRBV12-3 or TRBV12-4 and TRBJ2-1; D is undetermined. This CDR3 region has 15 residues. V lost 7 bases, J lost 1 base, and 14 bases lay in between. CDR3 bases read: TGTGCCAGCACTAAATTCCGAGCTTCCTACAATGAG. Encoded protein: CASTKFRASYNE. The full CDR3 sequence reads CASTKFRASYNEQFF.

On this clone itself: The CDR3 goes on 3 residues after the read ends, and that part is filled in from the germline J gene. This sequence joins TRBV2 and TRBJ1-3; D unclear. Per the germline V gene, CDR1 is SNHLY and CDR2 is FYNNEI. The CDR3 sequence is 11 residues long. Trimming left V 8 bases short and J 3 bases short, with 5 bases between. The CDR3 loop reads CASFFGNTIYF. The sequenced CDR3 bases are TGTGCCAGCTTCTTTGGAAACACC.

CDR3 sequence reads: CASSLLLGQYEQYF. The CDR3 bases that were read are TGTGCCAGCAGCTTGTTACTGGGACAGTACGAG. V usage is TRBV11-2 and J usage is TRBJ2-7, with 7 bases that match TRBD1. The CDR3 extends 3 residues past the end of the read, so its final part is completed from the germline J gene. Looked up from germline, CDR1 is SGHAT and CDR2 is FQNNGV. After removal of 3 bases from V and 4 bases from J, the junction contained 6 bases not matched to a gene. CDR3 length: 14 residues.